This TCR beta chain comes out of a study of shared clonotypes between healthy human individuals. Study conclusions and caveats: Naive subsets typically showed greater estimated richness than memory subsets.

The CDR3 spans 17 residues. V dropped 3 bases and J dropped 3 bases, with 20 bases sitting between them. Germline-derived CDR1 and CDR2 are MDHEN and SYDVKM. Naive CD8 cells were CD45RO-negative, positively selected for CCR7, excluding terminally differentiated effector memory CD45RA+ cells. Sequencing was performed with immunoSEQ multiplex PCR; in TCRdb, only in-frame clones are kept and a portion is missing. The table lists around 560,000 clones, 85% to 95% of them singletons. Notes on this clone: The target antigen is unknown.

The clonotype comes from a woman between 25 and 40 years old in good health. The sequenced sample consisted of naive CD8+ T cells sorted from blood. The V call is TRBV28, the J call TRBJ1-2, with unresolved D. CDR3 nucleotides: TGTGCCAGCAGTTTCGGCTCGAGGGAGGGCGGTTACTATGGCTACACCTTC. Translation gives CASSFGSREGGYYGYTF.